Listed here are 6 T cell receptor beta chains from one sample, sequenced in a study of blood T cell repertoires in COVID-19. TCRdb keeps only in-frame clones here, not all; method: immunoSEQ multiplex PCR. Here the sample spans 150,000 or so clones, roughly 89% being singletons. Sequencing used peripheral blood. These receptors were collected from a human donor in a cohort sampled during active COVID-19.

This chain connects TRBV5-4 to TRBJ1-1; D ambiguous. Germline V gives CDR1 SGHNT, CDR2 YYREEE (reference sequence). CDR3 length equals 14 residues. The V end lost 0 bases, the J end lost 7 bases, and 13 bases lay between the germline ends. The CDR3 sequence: CASSLVPAGSEAFF. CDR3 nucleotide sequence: TGTGCCAGCAGCTTGGTCCCGGCAGGCAGTGAAGCTTTCTTT.

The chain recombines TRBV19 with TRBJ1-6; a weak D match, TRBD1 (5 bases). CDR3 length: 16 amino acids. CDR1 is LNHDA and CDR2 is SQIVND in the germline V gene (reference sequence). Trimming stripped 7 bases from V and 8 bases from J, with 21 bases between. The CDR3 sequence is CASMEVAGTIYSPLHF. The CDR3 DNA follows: TGTGCCAGTATGGAGGTGGCAGGGACTATCTATTCACCCCTCCACTTT.

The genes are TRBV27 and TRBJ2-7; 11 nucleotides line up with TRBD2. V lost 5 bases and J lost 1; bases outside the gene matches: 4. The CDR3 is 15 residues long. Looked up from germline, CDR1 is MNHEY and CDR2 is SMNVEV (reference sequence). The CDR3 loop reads CASSIGTSGSYEQYF. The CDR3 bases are TGTGCCAGCAGTATCGGGACTAGCGGTTCCTACGAGCAGTACTTC.

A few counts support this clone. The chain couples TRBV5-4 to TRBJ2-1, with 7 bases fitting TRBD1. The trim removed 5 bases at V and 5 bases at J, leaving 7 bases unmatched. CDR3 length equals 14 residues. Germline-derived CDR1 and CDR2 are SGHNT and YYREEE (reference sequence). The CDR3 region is CASSNRGLNNEQFF. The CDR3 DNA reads TGTGCCAGCAGTAACAGGGGTCTCAACAATGAGCAGTTCTTC.

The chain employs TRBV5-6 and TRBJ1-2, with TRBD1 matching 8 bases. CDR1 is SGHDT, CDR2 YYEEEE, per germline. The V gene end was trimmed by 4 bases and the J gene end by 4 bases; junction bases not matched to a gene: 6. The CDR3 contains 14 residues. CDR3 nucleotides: TGTGCCAGCAGCAGAAGGACAGGGCTCTATGGCTACACCTTC. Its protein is CASSRRTGLYGYTF.

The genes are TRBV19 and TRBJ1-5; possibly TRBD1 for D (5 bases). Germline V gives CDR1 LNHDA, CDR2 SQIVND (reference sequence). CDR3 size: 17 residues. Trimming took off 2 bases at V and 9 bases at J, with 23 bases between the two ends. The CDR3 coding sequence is TGTGCCAGTAGTATAAGCGCAGGACACCCTGGGTTTTGGCCCCAGCATTTT. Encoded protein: CASSISAGHPGFWPQHF.